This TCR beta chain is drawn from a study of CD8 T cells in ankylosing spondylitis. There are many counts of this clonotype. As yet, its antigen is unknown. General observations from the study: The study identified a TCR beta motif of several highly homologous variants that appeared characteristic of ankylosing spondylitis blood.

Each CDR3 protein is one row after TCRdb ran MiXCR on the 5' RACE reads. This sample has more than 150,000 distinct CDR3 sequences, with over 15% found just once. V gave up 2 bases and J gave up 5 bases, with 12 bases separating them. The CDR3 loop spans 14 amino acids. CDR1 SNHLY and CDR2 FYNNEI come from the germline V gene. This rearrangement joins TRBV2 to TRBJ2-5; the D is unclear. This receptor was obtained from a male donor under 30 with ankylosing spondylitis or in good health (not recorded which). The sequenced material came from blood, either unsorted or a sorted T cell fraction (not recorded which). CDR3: CASSERSGDETQYF. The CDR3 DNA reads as TGTGCCAGCAGTGAAAGATCTGGGGATGAGACCCAGTACTTC. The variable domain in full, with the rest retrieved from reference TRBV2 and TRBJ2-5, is EPEVTQTPSHQVTQMGQEVILRCVPISNHLYFYWYRQILGQKVEFLVSFYNNEISEKSEIFDDQFSVERPDGSNFTLKIRSTKLEDSAMYFCASSERSGDETQYFGPGTRLLVL.